A selection of T cell receptor beta chains follows, all from one sample in a study of blood T cell repertoires in COVID-19. Generated by immunoSEQ multiplex PCR, the TCRdb table keeps only in-frame clones and is missing some. The sample lists about 480,000 clones, roughly 90% seen once, with 1.5% to 2% in the top ten. The sample consisted of PBMCs or T cells enriched from blood (not recorded which). The source of these receptors is a woman in her thirties or forties who had recovered from COVID-19. Each CDR3 is given with its conserved first and last residue. D genes are given only for firm matches. Rows may omit the clone size; those that give it use once, few, many or a size class.

CDR3: CASGEAGVRSIQYF; DNA: TGTGCTAGTGGTGAGGCGGGAGTAAGGAGCATTCAGTACTTC; J: TRBJ2-4; D: TRBD2; V: TRBV12-5; size: -; length: 14
CDR3: CASNQMGLQEQFF; DNA: TGTGCCAGCAATCAAATGGGACTCCAGGAGCAGTTCTTC; J: TRBJ2-1; D: -; V: TRBV2; size: -; length: 13
CDR3: CASSQGLAGGQETQYF; DNA: TGTGCCAGCAGCCAGGGACTAGCGGGAGGGCAAGAGACCCAGTACTTC; J: TRBJ2-5; D: TRBD2; V: TRBV11-2; size: -; length: 16
CDR3: CASSYALRSLREQYF; DNA: TGTGCCAGCAGTTATGCGCTACGATCACTGCGCGAGCAGTACTTC; J: TRBJ2-7; D: -; V: TRBV6-2/TRBV6-3; size: -; length: 15
CDR3: CASSEYTSGVHGYTF; DNA: TGTGCCAGCAGTGAATATACTTCAGGGGTTCATGGCTACACCTTC; J: TRBJ1-2; D: -; V: TRBV25-1; size: -; length: 15
CDR3: CASSLDRNYGYTF; DNA: TGTGCCAGCAGTTTAGACAGAAATTATGGCTACACCTTC; J: TRBJ1-2; D: -; V: TRBV12-3/TRBV12-4; size: -; length: 13
CDR3: CASSARDSNQPQHF; DNA: TGTGCCAGCAGCGCCAGGGATAGCAATCAGCCCCAGCATTTT; J: TRBJ1-5; D: -; V: TRBV9; size: -; length: 14
CDR3: CASSQAVAETYEQYF; DNA: TGCGCCAGCAGCCAAGCCGTAGCGGAGACCTACGAGCAGTACTTC; J: TRBJ2-7; D: -; V: TRBV4-3; size: -; length: 15
CDR3: CASGTTRAQETQYF; DNA: TGTGCCAGTGGGACAACCAGGGCCCAAGAGACCCAGTACTTC; J: TRBJ2-5; D: -; V: TRBV7-9; size: -; length: 14
CDR3: CASSPLTGNTEAFF; DNA: TGTGCCAGCTCACCTCTGACAGGGAACACTGAAGCTTTCTTT; J: TRBJ1-1; D: -; V: TRBV18; size: once; length: 14
CDR3: CASSPPTSGLTYEQYF; DNA: TGTGCCAGCAGCCCCCCGACTAGCGGGCTAACCTACGAGCAGTACTTC; J: TRBJ2-7; D: TRBD2; V: TRBV5-5; size: -; length: 16
CDR3: CASSLSIRVGYGYTF; DNA: TGTGCCAGCAGTTTATCGATCAGGGTCGGGTATGGCTACACCTTC; J: TRBJ1-2; D: -; V: TRBV27; size: -; length: 15
CDR3: CASNSPGDGGEQYF; DNA: TGTGCCAGTAACTCTCCCGGCGACGGGGGCGAGCAGTACTTC; J: TRBJ2-7; D: -; V: TRBV19; size: -; length: 14
CDR3: CASSSRREGRYEQYF; DNA: TGTGCCAGCAGCTCGCGGCGGGAGGGCCGGTACGAGCAGTACTTC; J: TRBJ2-7; D: TRBD2; V: TRBV5-4; size: -; length: 15
CDR3: CASGPGGGSNQPQHF; DNA: TGTGCCAGCGGACCGGGAGGGGGTAGCAATCAGCCCCAGCATTTT; J: TRBJ1-5; D: -; V: TRBV27; size: -; length: 15
CDR3: CATSRGGELAAGYTF; DNA: TGTGCCACCAGCAGAGGGGGGGAATTGGCGGCTGGCTACACCTTC; J: TRBJ1-2; D: -; V: TRBV15; size: -; length: 15
CDR3: CASSQKFSLGGSTYEQYF; DNA: TGCGCCAGCAGCCAAAAATTTTCGTTGGGCGGGAGCACTTACGAGCAGTACTTC; J: TRBJ2-7; D: TRBD2; V: TRBV4-3; size: -; length: 18
CDR3: CASSGFSSGETQYF; DNA: TGTGCCAGCAGTGGATTCAGCTCAGGGGAGACCCAGTACTTC; J: TRBJ2-5; D: -; V: TRBV2; size: -; length: 14
CDR3: CASSEAVNREYEQYF; DNA: TGTGCCAGCAGTGAAGCGGTAAACAGAGAATACGAGCAGTACTTC; J: TRBJ2-7; D: -; V: TRBV2; size: -; length: 15
CDR3: CASSPGNRMIQETQYF; DNA: TGCGCCAGCAGCCCTGGAAACAGGATGATTCAAGAGACCCAGTACTTC; J: TRBJ2-5; D: -; V: TRBV4-1; size: -; length: 16
CDR3: CASSFLGQGQSEQFF; DNA: TGTGCCAGCAGCTTCTTAGGACAGGGGCAAAGTGAGCAGTTCTTC; J: TRBJ2-1; D: TRBD1; V: TRBV7-2; size: -; length: 15
CDR3: CASSYSGTSGWLQETQYF; DNA: TGTGCCAGCAGTTACTCGGGGACTAGCGGGTGGCTCCAAGAGACCCAGTACTTC; J: TRBJ2-5; D: TRBD2; V: TRBV6-7; size: -; length: 18
CDR3: CASSASGSLDEQFF; DNA: TGTGCCAGCAGCGCTAGCGGGAGTCTGGATGAGCAGTTCTTC; J: TRBJ2-1; D: TRBD2; V: TRBV9; size: once; length: 14
CDR3: CASSRDSGTDTEAFF; DNA: TGCGCCAGCAGCCGAGACTCCGGGACAGACACTGAAGCTTTCTTT; J: TRBJ1-1; D: TRBD1; V: TRBV4-1; size: -; length: 15
CDR3: CASSIRGETNQPQHF; DNA: TGTGCCAGCAGCATCCGAGGAGAGACCAATCAGCCCCAGCATTTT; J: TRBJ1-5; D: -; V: TRBV5-5; size: -; length: 15
CDR3: CASSQGLGVITDTQYF; DNA: TGTGCCAGCAGCCAAGGGCTGGGAGTAATCACAGATACGCAGTATTTT; J: TRBJ2-3; D: -; V: TRBV3-1/TRBV3-2; size: -; length: 16